This record looks at one T cell receptor beta chain sequence and its context. The antigen is undetermined. Autoimmune disease history or systemic immunosuppression meant exclusion. This sample was included in a study of OX40 agonist ivuxolimab in advanced cancers. About the research overall: Ivuxolimab, an agonistic anti-OX40 (CD134) antibody, was given to patients. Prior checkpoint blockade (anti-PD-1, anti-PD-L1 or anti-CTLA-4) was permitted; approximately 41% had it.

V was pared by 2 bases and J by 4 bases, with 21 bases between. Looked up from germline, CDR1 is SGDLS and CDR2 is YYNGEE. The CDR3 spans 17 residues. Regarding the study as a whole: Still undetermined is the antigen specificity of the expanded peripheral T cells.

The data were produced by immunoSEQ multiplex PCR, yet TCRdb's version contains in-frame clones alone and is incomplete. This sample has about 120,000 clones, with around 89% found just once. V and J are TRBV9 and TRBJ1-2, with TRBD1 as a possible D gene (6 bases). The sequence came from an adult with an advanced solid tumor such as melanoma, head and neck, liver or kidney cancer. This sample comprised CD4+ or CD8+ T cells sorted from blood, obtained in a trial of the OX40 agonist ivuxolimab. The CDR3 DNA follows: TGTGCCAGCAGCGTTGGGAGACAGGCTCGATTTACCTATGGCTACACCTTC. Its protein is CASSVGRQARFTYGYTF.